The 32 T cell receptor beta chains below come from one sample, sequenced in a study of identical twins. Via MiXCR, TCRdb re-called the 5' RACE reads, giving one row per CDR3 protein. The sample records roughly 720,000 distinct CDR3 sequences, 15% to 20% being singletons. This sample was shared with a second study, whose subject was T cells expressing NK-cell markers.

Sequencing was carried out using PBMCs. The source of these receptors is a woman younger than 35 in good health.

The rearrangement uses TRBV5-1 and TRBJ1-3; D gene ambiguous. CDR1 and CDR2 from the germline V gene are SGHRS and YFSETQ. This CDR3 is 14 amino acids long. Deletions cut 0 bases from V and 4 bases from J, with 8 bases between. The CDR3, as DNA: TGCGCCAGCAGCTTGGAAAGCTACGGAAACACCATATATTTT. It encodes CASSLESYGNTIYF.

J is TRBJ2-7 and V is TRBV6-2 or TRBV6-3; D gene ambiguous. V lost 10 bases to trimming and J lost 4 bases, with 17 bases between them. The CDR3 extends over 13 amino acids. Germline V lookup: CDR1 MNHEY, CDR2 SVGEGT. CDR3 protein: CATQNVLLYEQYF. The CDR3 DNA sequence: TGTGCCACCCAAAACGTACTCCTATACGAGCAGTACTTC.

The genes are TRBV20-1 and TRBJ1-4; 9 bases fit TRBD1. Germline CDR1 is DFQATT and CDR2 is SNEGSKA (reference sequence). With V trimmed by 4 bases and J by 6 bases, 3 bases remained unmatched. The CDR3 covers 13 residues. The CDR3 coding sequence is TGCAGTGCTAAAAGGACAGGGGATGAAAAACTGTTTTTT. It codes for CSAKRTGDEKLFF.

This clonotype has just a few counts. This chain links TRBV6-5 with TRBJ2-7; D remains ambiguous. Germline assignment: CDR1 MNHEY and CDR2 SVGAGI. The CDR3 runs to 13 residues. V was shortened by 7 bases and J by 2 bases, with 12 bases between the two germline ends. CDR3 loop: CASTQRSPYEQYF. The CDR3 DNA follows: TGTGCCAGCACCCAGAGAAGCCCCTACGAGCAGTACTTC.

This CDR3 reads CASSVNRGRTRETQYF. The DNA of the CDR3 is TGTGCCAGCAGCGTAAACAGGGGCCGTACCCGAGAGACCCAGTACTTC. The chain combines TRBV5-4 with TRBJ2-5, with TRBD1 identical over 7 bases. After removal of 4 bases from V and 4 bases from J, the junction contained 13 bases not matched to a gene. This CDR3 comprises 16 residues. The germline V gene encodes CDR1 SGHNT and CDR2 YYREEE (reference sequence).

In its sample, this clonotype was seen many times. V gene TRBV10-3 combines with J gene TRBJ1-1; no clear D gene. V was clipped by 1 base and J by 0 bases, with 9 bases between them. The germline V gene has CDR1 ENHRY and CDR2 SYGVKD. The CDR3 consists of 15 residues. The CDR3 DNA sequence: TGTGCCATCAGTGAGTTAGGGAGTCTGAACACTGAAGCTTTCTTT. Protein: CAISELGSLNTEAFF.

This clonotype came up a few times. The V and J genes are TRBV12-3 or TRBV12-4 and TRBJ2-3, with TRBD1 identical over 10 bases. The CDR3 loop spans 15 amino acids. The trim removed 6 bases at V and 9 bases at J, leaving 12 bases unmatched. The CDR3 sequence is CASRLGTGVMYTQYF. The CDR3, as DNA: TGTGCCAGCAGACTTGGGACAGGGGTTATGTACACGCAGTATTTT.

This clonotype was seen a few times. The CDR3 carries no conserved terminal phenylalanine or tryptophan, so it likely arises from a read error. Because the CDR3's place on the DNA is in doubt, the DNA is left out and the CDR3 is given as listed by TCRdb. The V gene is TRBV5-1, the J gene TRBJ2-7. The CDR3 is 8 amino acids long, termini counted. The germline V gene encodes CDR1 SGHRS and CDR2 YFSETQ. The CDR3 spells CASSLAYS.

There are many counts of this clonotype. The chain combines TRBV5-5 with TRBJ2-1; TRBD2 matches 7 bases. Trimming cost V 3 bases and J 4 bases; bases outside gene matches: 10. The CDR3 runs to 16 residues. Germline values: CDR1 SGHKS, CDR2 YYEKEE (reference sequence). DNA for the CDR3: TGTGCCAGCAGCTCATCAAGCGGGATCAGTTACAATGAGCAGTTCTTC. This translates into CASSSSSGISYNEQFF.

This clonotype has more than one count but fewer than ten. The chain couples TRBV7-9 to TRBJ2-7, with 9 bases lining up with TRBD2. CDR1 SEHNR and CDR2 FQNEAQ come from the germline V gene (reference sequence). J gave up 4 bases and V 5 bases, and 15 bases lay outside the gene matches. The CDR3 runs 17 residues. The CDR3 nucleotides are TGTGCCAGCAGCCCGAAGTCGGGACTAGCTGTGGGATACGAGCAGTACTTC. This encodes CASSPKSGLAVGYEQYF.

The chain combines TRBV12-3 or TRBV12-4 with TRBJ2-4; D assignment may be TRBD1 or TRBD2 (5 bases each). The CDR3 is 15 amino acids. V was trimmed by 3 bases and J by 7 bases, leaving 16 bases between them. The DNA of the CDR3 is TGTGCCAGCAGTTTTCGGGGCAGCACCGGGAACATTCAGTACTTC. Protein sequence: CASSFRGSTGNIQYF.

The rearrangement joins TRBV4-2 to TRBJ2-7, with 12 bases matching TRBD2. This CDR3 is built from 18 residues. V gave up 1 base and J gave up 2 bases; unmatched junction bases: 9. The V gene's germline CDR1 is LGHNA and CDR2 YNFKEQ. CDR3 loop: CASSQVSGTSGGPYEQYF. The CDR3 bases are TGTGCCAGCAGCCAAGTATCTGGTACTAGCGGGGGGCCCTACGAGCAGTACTTC.

This clonotype has more than one count but fewer than ten. V usage is TRBV27 and J usage is TRBJ2-7; D is uncertain. The V gene lost 9 bases and the J gene lost 0 bases, with 15 bases spanning the gap. Per germline, CDR1 MNHEY and CDR2 SMNVEV (reference sequence). This CDR3 is built from 14 residues. CDR3: CAREIGGSSYEQYF. The CDR3 DNA reads TGTGCCAGGGAGATCGGCGGAAGCTCCTACGAGCAGTACTTC.

The chain has TRBV5-1 and TRBJ2-5; D is unclear. With 4 bases removed from V and 6 bases from J, the gap between germline ends came to 13 bases. CDR3 length: 13 amino acids. Looked up from germline, CDR1 is SGHRS and CDR2 is YFSETQ. CDR3 sequence reads: CASSPNSLQTQYF. The CDR3 nucleotides are TGCGCCAGCAGCCCGAATTCGTTACAGACCCAGTACTTC.

This clonotype was seen more than once but under ten times. This rearrangement joins TRBV27 to TRBJ2-2; no clear D gene. Germline values: CDR1 MNHEY, CDR2 SMNVEV (reference sequence). V shed 5 bases and J shed 9 bases, with 16 bases lying between them. This CDR3 region has 14 residues. The CDR3, as DNA: TGTGCCAGCAGTGACAACGGGCTTTTCCGGGAGCTGTTTTTT. It translates to CASSDNGLFRELFF.

The CDR3 loop is CCSWGLAGPRRDEQFF. The CDR3 region has the DNA TGCTGTTCCTGGGGACTAGCGGGGCCCCGGAGGGATGAGCAGTTCTTC. The chain is built from TRBV20-1 and TRBJ2-1, with 13 bases fitting TRBD2. Germline values: CDR1 DFQATT, CDR2 SNEGSKA (reference sequence). This CDR3 spans 16 amino acids.

The J gene is TRBJ1-1, the V gene TRBV9; D remains ambiguous. This CDR3 spans 13 amino acids. Germline CDR1 SGDLS, CDR2 YYNGEE. Trimming stripped 3 bases from V and 4 bases from J, with 10 bases between. CDR3: CASSAVRSTEAFF. Written as DNA, the CDR3 is TGTGCCAGCAGCGCGGTACGAAGCACTGAAGCTTTCTTT.

This clonotype was detected only a few times. The V call is TRBV15, the J call TRBJ2-1, with 9 positions matching TRBD1. Germline CDR1 and CDR2: LNHNV and YYDKDF (reference sequence). Trimming took 0 bases from V and 7 from J; bases not matched to a gene: 7. The length of the CDR3 is 16 residues. CDR3 loop: CATSRDGDRAGNEQFF. In DNA, the CDR3 is TGTGCCACCAGCAGAGATGGGGACAGGGCTGGAAATGAGCAGTTCTTC.

This clonotype came up many times. The chain combines TRBV20-1 with TRBJ1-2, with D unresolved. Germline CDR1 and CDR2: DFQATT and SNEGSKA (reference sequence). Trimming shortened V by 7 bases and J by 3 bases, and 15 bases separated the two germline ends. The CDR3 extends over 13 amino acids. The CDR3 coding sequence is TGCAGTGGCTTACCTTACCAGGACTATGGCTACACCTTC. The encoded protein is CSGLPYQDYGYTF.

The sample holds a few counts of this clonotype. Relative to the germline gene, one junction end is altered; a read error may explain this. The gene calls are TRBV7-7 and TRBJ2-5; D possibly matches TRBD1 or TRBD2 (7 bases each). This CDR3 comprises 16 residues. The V gene's germline CDR1 is SSHAT and CDR2 FNYEAQ (reference sequence). CDR3 sequence: CASSLALDREGETQYF. CDR3 coding DNA: TGTGCTAGCAGCTTAGCGCTAGACAGGGAGGGAGAGACCCAGTACTTC.

V is TRBV20-1 and J is TRBJ2-3; TRBD2 is a possible D gene (7 bases). CDR3 length: 19 amino acids. Trimming stripped 0 bases from V and 1 base from J, with 23 bases between. CDR1 is DFQATT, CDR2 SNEGSKA, per germline (reference sequence). This CDR3 is CSARDNAGGGRFGTDTQYF. Written as DNA, the CDR3 is TGCAGTGCTAGAGATAATGCGGGCGGGGGCCGCTTTGGCACAGATACGCAGTATTTT.

A note on this clonotype: The germline gene is not matched at one end of the junction; a read error may be the cause. CDR3 nucleotide sequence: TGCAGTGCTCGAGACAGGGGTCATGAGCAGTTCTTC. As protein: CSARDRGHEQFF. The chain combines TRBV20-1 with TRBJ2-1; 8 bases fit TRBD1. The CDR3 totals 12 residues. Germline lookup yields CDR1 DFQATT and CDR2 SNEGSKA (reference sequence).

V is TRBV5-1 and J is TRBJ2-5; possible D gene TRBD2, 5 bases. Trimming took off 2 bases at V and 3 bases at J, with 20 bases between the two ends. The CDR3 contains 17 residues. Per the germline V gene, CDR1 is SGHRS and CDR2 is YFSETQ. CDR3 DNA sequence: TGCGCCAGCAGCTTTCCGACTACACGGAGACCAAAAGAGACCCAGTACTTC. Translation gives CASSFPTTRRPKETQYF.

J is TRBJ1-2 and V is TRBV7-9, with D uncertain. CDR3 length: 12 residues. Germline V gives CDR1 SEHNR, CDR2 FQNEAQ (reference sequence). Trimming removed 5 bases at V and 7 bases at J, with 11 bases between. The CDR3 sequence is CASSPMGSGYTF. CDR3 nucleotides: TGTGCCAGCAGCCCCATGGGATCTGGCTACACCTTC.

This chain joins TRBV28 and TRBJ2-7, with 9 bases fitting TRBD2. The V gene end was trimmed by 5 bases and the J gene end by 6 bases; junction bases not matched to a gene: 11. This CDR3 has 15 amino acids. Per germline, CDR1 MDHEN and CDR2 SYDVKM. Written as DNA, the CDR3 is TGTGCCAGCAGTCCCCATTCTAGCGGGGTCTCCGAGCAGTACTTC. Translation: CASSPHSSGVSEQYF.

The rearrangement joins TRBV7-6 to TRBJ1-5, with D perhaps TRBD1 (5 bases). Trimming removed 5 bases at V and 5 bases at J, with 10 bases between. The CDR3 is 13 residues long. Germline CDR1 and CDR2: SGHVS and FNYEAQ. The CDR3 coding sequence is TGTGCCAGCAGCACCGACAGATATCAGCCCCAGCATTTT. It codes for CASSTDRYQPQHF.

This clonotype was counted only a few times. The chain couples TRBV6-2 or TRBV6-3 to TRBJ2-3; D is unclear. Germline V gene data show CDR1 as MNHEY and CDR2 as SVGEGT. This CDR3 is 14 amino acids long. Trimming cost V 6 bases and J 4 bases, with 14 bases left between them. CDR3 DNA sequence: TGTGCCAGCAGCCACCGGCCCAGCGCAGATACGCAGTATTTT. Translated: CASSHRPSADTQYF.

This clonotype was seen more than once but under ten times. The chain carries TRBV5-1 and TRBJ2-7; 9 bases match TRBD1. J gave up 2 bases and V 2 bases, and 8 bases lay outside the gene matches. The CDR3 contains 16 residues. CDR1 and CDR2 from the germline V gene are SGHRS and YFSETQ. CDR3 coding DNA: TGCGCCAGCAGCTTCGGTTCAAGACAGGGGGCCTACGAGCAGTACTTC. The encoded protein is CASSFGSRQGAYEQYF.

The chain links TRBV5-1 to TRBJ2-5; TRBD2 aligns across 7 bases. With V trimmed by 4 bases and J by 2 bases, 8 bases remained unmatched. CDR3 size: 15 residues. The germline gives CDR1 SGHRS, CDR2 YFSETQ. The CDR3, as DNA: TGCGCCAGCAGCGTAACCCTAGCGGCTCAAGAGACCCAGTACTTC. It codes for CASSVTLAAQETQYF.

The chain couples TRBV10-3 to TRBJ2-7, with D uncertain. The CDR3 extends over 12 amino acids. Germline V gene sequence: CDR1 ENHRY, CDR2 SYGVKD. Trimming shortened V by 8 bases and J by 7 bases, and 15 bases separated the two germline ends. The CDR3 nucleotides read TGTGCCATCTCAGTTCTCCAGAGGGAGCAGTACTTC. Translating gives CAISVLQREQYF.

In its sample, this clonotype was seen a few times. This chain connects TRBV6-5 to TRBJ2-1; 11 bases are a match to TRBD2. The CDR3 consists of 15 residues. CDR1 is MNHEY and CDR2 is SVGAGI in the germline V gene. Germline trimming cut 6 bases from V and 9 bases from J; bases unmatched to any gene: 10. The CDR3 nucleotides read TGTGCCAGCAGGCTACTAGCGGGAGCCTGGCGTGAGCAGTTCTTC. It encodes CASRLLAGAWREQFF.

This chain uses TRBV5-5 with TRBJ2-1; tentatively, D is TRBD1 or TRBD2 (5 bases each). Trimming took 1 base from V and 4 from J, leaving 12 bases between them. There are 15 residues in the CDR3. The germline V gene has CDR1 SGHKS and CDR2 YYEKEE (reference sequence). The CDR3 sequence: CASSLSFWGYNEQFF. The DNA for the CDR3 is TGTGCCAGCAGCTTGTCATTTTGGGGGTACAATGAGCAGTTCTTC. Drawing the rest from reference TRBV5-5 and TRBJ2-1, the complete variable domain is DAGVTQSPTHLIKTRGQQVTLRCSPISGHKSVSWYQQVLGQGPQFIFQYYEKEERGRGNFPDRFSARQFPNYSSELNVNALLLGDSALYLCASSLSFWGYNEQFFGPGTRLTVL.